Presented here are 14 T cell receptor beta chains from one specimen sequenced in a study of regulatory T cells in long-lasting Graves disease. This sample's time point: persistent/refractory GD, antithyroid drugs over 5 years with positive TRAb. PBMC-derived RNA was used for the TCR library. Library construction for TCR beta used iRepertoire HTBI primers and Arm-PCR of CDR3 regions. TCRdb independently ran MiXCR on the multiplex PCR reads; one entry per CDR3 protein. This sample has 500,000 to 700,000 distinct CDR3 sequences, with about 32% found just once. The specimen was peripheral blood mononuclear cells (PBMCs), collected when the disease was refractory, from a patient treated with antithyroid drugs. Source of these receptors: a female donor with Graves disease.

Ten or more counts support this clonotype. In DNA, the CDR3 is TGTGCCAGCAGTTCCAGGGGTAGTGGTGAAAAACTGTTTTTT. As protein: CASSSRGSGEKLFF. V is TRBV2 and J is TRBJ1-4, with D perhaps TRBD1 (6 bases). The CDR3 covers 14 residues. V was cut by 5 bases and J by 7 bases, with 14 bases left in between. The V gene's germline CDR1 is SNHLY and CDR2 FYNNEI.

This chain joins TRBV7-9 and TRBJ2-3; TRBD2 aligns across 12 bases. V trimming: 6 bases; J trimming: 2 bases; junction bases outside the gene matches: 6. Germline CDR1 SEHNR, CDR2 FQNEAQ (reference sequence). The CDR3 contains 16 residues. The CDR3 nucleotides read TGTGCCAGCAGTCAGACTAGCGGGAGTTCCACAGATACGCAGTATTTT. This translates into CASSQTSGSSTDTQYF.

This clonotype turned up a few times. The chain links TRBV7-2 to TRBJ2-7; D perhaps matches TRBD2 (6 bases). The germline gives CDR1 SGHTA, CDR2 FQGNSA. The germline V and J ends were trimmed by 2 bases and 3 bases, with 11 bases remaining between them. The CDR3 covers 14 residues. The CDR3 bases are TGTGCCAGCAGCTTACGATGGGGGGACTACGAGCAGTACTTC. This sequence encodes CASSLRWGDYEQYF.

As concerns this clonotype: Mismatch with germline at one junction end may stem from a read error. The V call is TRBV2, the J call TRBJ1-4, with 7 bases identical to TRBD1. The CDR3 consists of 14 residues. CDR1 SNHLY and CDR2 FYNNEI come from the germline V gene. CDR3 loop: CASSQQGWNEKLLF. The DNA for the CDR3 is TGTGCCAGCAGTCAACAGGGGTGGAATGAAAAACTGCTTTTT.

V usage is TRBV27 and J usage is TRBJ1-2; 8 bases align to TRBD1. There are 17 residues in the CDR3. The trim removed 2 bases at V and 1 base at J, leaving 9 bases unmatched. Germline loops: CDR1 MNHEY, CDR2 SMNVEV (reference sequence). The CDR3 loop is CASSLATGVLGNYGYTF. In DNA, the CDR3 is TGTGCCAGCAGTTTAGCGACAGGGGTACTCGGTAACTATGGCTACACCTTC.

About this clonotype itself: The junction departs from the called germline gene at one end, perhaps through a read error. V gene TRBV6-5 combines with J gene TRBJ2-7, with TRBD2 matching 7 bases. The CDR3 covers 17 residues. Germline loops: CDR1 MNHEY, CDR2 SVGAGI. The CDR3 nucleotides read TGTGCCAGCAGTTACTCAGTTCTTGCTAGCGGTTCCTACGAGCAGCACTTC. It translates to CASSYSVLASGSYEQHF.

In DNA form, the CDR3 reads TGTGCCAGCTCACCCGTCCCCTTCTGGAACACTGAAGCTTTCTTT. Residues: CASSPVPFWNTEAFF. The chain has TRBV18 and TRBJ1-1; D not certain. The V and J ends lost 3 bases and 1 base respectively, with 12 bases between them. CDR1 KGHSH and CDR2 LQKENI come from the germline V gene. The CDR3 has 15 amino acids.

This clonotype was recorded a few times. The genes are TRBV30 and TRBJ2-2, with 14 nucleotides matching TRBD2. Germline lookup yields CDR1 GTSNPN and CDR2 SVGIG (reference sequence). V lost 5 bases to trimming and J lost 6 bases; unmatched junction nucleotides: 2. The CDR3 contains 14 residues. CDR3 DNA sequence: TGTGCCTGGCGACTAGCGGGAGGGTCCGGGGAGCTGTTTTTT. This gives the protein CAWRLAGGSGELFF.

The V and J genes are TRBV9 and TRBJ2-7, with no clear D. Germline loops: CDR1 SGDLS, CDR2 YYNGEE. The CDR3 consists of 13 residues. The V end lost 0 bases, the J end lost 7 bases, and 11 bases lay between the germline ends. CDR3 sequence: CASSVEPPGEQYF. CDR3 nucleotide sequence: TGTGCCAGCAGCGTAGAGCCTCCTGGGGAGCAGTACTTC.

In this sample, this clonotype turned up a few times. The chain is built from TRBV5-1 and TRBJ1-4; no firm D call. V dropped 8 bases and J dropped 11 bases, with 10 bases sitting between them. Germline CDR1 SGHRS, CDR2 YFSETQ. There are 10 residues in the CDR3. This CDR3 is CARRVWKLFF. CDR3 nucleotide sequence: TGCGCCAGACGCGTTTGGAAACTGTTTTTT.

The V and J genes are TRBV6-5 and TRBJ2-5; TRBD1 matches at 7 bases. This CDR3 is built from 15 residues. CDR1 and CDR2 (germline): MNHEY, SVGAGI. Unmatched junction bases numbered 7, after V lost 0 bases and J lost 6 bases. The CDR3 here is CASSYSSGTVKTQYF. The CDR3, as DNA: TGTGCCAGCAGTTACTCGTCTGGGACAGTAAAGACCCAGTACTTC.

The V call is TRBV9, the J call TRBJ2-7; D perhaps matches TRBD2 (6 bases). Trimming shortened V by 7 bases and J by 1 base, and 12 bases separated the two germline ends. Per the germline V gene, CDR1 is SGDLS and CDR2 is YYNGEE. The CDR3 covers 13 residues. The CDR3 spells CASAGAGSYEQYF. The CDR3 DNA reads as TGTGCCAGCGCCGGAGCGGGTTCCTACGAGCAGTACTTC.

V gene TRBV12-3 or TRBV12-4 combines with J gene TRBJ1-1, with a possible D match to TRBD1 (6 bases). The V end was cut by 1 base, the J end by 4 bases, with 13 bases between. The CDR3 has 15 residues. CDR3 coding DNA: TGTGCCAGCAGTTTAGGAACAGGGACCCCCACTGAAGCTTTCTTT. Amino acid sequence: CASSLGTGTPTEAFF.

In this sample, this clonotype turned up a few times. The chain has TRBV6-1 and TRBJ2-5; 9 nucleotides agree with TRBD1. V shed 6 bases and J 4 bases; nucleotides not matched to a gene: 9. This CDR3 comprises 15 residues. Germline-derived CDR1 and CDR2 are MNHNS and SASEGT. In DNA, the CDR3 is TGTGCCAGCAGCCGGCTTTTACAGGGGGCAGAGACCCAGTACTTC. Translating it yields CASSRLLQGAETQYF.